What follows describes a single T cell receptor beta chain. The V and J ends lost 6 bases and 7 bases, in that order; junction bases with no gene match: 3. The CDR3 runs 13 residues. Germline V gene data show CDR1 as MNHEY and CDR2 as SVGAGI. Produced via immunoSEQ multiplex PCR; TCRdb's table is partial and in-frame only. The sample lists 85,000 to 95,000 clones, 90% to 95% occurring once. These data originate in a study of T cell changes during pregnancy in multiple sclerosis. The rearrangement links TRBV6-5 to TRBJ1-5, with 10 bases that match TRBD1. The receptor was isolated from a female donor in good health, enrolled as a control in a pregnancy study. This specimen was peripheral blood, taken after pregnancy. The CDR3 spells CASRGQGDQPQHF. The CDR3 DNA reads TGTGCCAGCAGAGGACAGGGGGACCAGCCCCAGCATTTT.